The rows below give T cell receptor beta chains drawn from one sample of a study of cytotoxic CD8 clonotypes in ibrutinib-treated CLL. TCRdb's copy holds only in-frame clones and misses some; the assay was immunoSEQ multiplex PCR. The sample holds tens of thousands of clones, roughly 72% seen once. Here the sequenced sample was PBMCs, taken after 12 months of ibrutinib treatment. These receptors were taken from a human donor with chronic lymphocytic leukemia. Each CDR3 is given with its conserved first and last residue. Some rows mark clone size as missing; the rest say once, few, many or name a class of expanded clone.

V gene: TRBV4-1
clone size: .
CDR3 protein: CASSQVSSGGTDTQYF

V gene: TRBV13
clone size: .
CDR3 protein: CASSGVGLKETQYF

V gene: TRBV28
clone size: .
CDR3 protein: CASRPNDRDYGYTF

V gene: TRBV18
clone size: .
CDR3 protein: CASSPPGLSYEQYF

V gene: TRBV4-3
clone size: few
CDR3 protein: CASSRGDRNYGYTF

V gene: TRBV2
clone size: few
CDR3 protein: CASSDTMNTEAFF

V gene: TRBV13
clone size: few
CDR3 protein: CASSPRQGSRGYTF

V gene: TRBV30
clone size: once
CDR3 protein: CAWTTQGVNYGYTF

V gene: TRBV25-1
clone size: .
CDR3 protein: CASSEWVTGVQETQYF

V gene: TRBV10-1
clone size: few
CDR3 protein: CASSISTRLTQYF

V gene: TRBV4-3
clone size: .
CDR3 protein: CASSPRPGWDASYEQYF

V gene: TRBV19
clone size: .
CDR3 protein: CASSPRREGETQYF

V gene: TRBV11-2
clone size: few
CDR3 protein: CASSSTGDGYTF

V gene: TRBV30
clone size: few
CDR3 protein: CAWKNYGYTF

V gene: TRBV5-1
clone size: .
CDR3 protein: CASSLGRTETQYF

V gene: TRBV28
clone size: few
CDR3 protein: CASSPPGLANEQFF

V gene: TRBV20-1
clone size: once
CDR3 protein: CSAPDPYEQYF

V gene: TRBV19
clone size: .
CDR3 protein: CASRTFSSYNSPLHF

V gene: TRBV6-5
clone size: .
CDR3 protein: CASSNRGGNSPLHF

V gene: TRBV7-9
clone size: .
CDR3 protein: CASSTLSSYNEQFF

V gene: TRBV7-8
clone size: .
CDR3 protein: CASSLAHGQGLFF

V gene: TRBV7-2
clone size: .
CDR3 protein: CASSYVGGNIQYF

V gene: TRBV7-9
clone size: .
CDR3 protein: CASSLPTGRNEKLFF

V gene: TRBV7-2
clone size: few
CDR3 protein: CASSQGHHQETQYF

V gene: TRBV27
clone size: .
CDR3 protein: CASSRDRGSGYTF

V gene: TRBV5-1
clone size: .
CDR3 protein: CASSSTGGYGYTF

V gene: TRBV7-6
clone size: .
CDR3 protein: CASVPGYTRYNSPLHF

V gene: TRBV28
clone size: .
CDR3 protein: CASSPGTTLYQETQYF